This T cell receptor beta chain is drawn from a study of T cell responses to AZD1222 COVID-19 vaccine. Study-wide results and caveats: Possibly, clonal diversity was underestimated; donors were largely white British and included more females. Reportedly, nearly half the spike-specific TCRs target unmutated variant regions. Recipients of AZD1222 seropositive at baseline numbered only six or seven. Increases in Spike-specific TCR breadth and depth were seen after two AZD1222 doses.

Remarks on this clone: The antigen remains undetermined.

The CDR3 sequence is 15 residues long. Germline-derived CDR1 and CDR2 are LNHDA and SQIVND (reference sequence). Germline trimming cut 5 bases from V and 4 bases from J; bases unmatched to any gene: 5. Measured with immunoSEQ multiplex PCR; TCRdb has only the in-frame clones, and not every one. The repertoire includes roughly 100,000 clones, over 90% of them detected once, and roughly 5% sits in the top ten. The rearrangement links TRBV19 to TRBJ2-1; TRBD2 matches 10 bases. The clonotype originates from an adult in good health. The sample consisted of peripheral blood, taken on day 0 of AZD1222 vaccination. In DNA form, the CDR3 reads TGTGCCAGTAGTCCAGCGGGAGGGCCATACAATGAGCAGTTCTTC. Its translation is CASSPAGGPYNEQFF.